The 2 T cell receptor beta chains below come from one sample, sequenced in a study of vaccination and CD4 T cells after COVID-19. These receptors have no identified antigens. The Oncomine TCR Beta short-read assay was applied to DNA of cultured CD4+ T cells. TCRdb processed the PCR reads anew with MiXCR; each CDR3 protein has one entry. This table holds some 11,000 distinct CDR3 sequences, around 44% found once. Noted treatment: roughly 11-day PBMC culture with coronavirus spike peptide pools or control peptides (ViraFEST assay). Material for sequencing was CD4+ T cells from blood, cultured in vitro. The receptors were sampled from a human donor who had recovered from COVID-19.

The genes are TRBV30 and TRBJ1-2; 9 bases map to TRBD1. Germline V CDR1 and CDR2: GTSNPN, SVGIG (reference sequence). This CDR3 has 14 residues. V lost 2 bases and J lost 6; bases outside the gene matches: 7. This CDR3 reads CAWSFPDRGNGYTF. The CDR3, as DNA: TGTGCCTGGAGTTTCCCCGACAGGGGGAATGGCTACACCTTC.

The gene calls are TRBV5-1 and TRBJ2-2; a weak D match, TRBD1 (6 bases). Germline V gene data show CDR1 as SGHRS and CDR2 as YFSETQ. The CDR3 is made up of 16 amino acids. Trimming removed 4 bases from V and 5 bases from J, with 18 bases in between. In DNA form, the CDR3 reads TGCGCCAGCAGCAATAGGACAGCCTTTAATACCGGGGAGCTGTTTTTT. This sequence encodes CASSNRTAFNTGELFF.